A single T cell receptor beta chain is shown here with its context. What antigen it recognizes has not been identified. No base-level quality is on record; no much larger clone is a single base apart. This entry is derived from a study of blood T cell repertoires in COVID-19 (TCRdb year 2020). About the study as a whole: The collaborator samples originated in the United States, Italy and Spain and spanned the acute and convalescent phases of COVID-19. The material from the prospective study consisted of cDNA or gDNA derived from T cells, B-cell-depleted T cells, or PBMCs. The samples were drawn from the first 160 participants of the ongoing ImmuneRACE study and from 950 to 1,500 subjects provided by 6 global collaborators. Where available, HLA class I and class II types were taken from metadata supplied by the sample provider and were not determined by assay-based typing. A de-identified subject ID, COVID-19 status, age in years and sex were almost always included in the sample metadata. The repertoires were made available in a free public database intended to serve as a resource for research on the immune response to SARS-CoV-2. Deeply sampled blood TCRbeta repertoires from subjects exposed to, actively infected with, or recovered from COVID-19 were included in the dataset.

The CDR3 goes from the cysteine to the phenylalanine over 13 residues. Just CDR3 DNA is preserved here, 39 bases in frame from base 1. The CDR1 and CDR2 encoded by the germline V gene (reference sequence) are LGHDT and YNNKEL. A distance of 10 bases separates the germline ends of V and J, which lose 1 base and 6 bases respectively. The immunoSEQ Assay, a bias-controlled multiplex PCR, was used to amplify TCRbeta CDR3 regions from genomic DNA. In the paper's pipeline: Nucleated cell counts per sample were estimated from amplification of reference gene primers within the assay. To quantify the absolute abundance of each unique TCRbeta CDR3 rearrangement, sequence reads were collapsed and filtered. For each sample, productive Simpson clonality was calculated as the square root of Simpson's diversity index over productive rearrangements. TCRdb carries this immuneACCESS record with in-frame sequences only. Its versions omit some clonotypes, under half of them owing to an unresolved V gene in the studies checked, with the rest unexplained. From that table come the V and J calls and clone size; the DNA was used to work out D and trimming. The sample has roughly 100,000 clones on record, roughly 80% of them singletons. Together, the top ten hold roughly a fifth of the sample.

The full study reports these points: Clinical and demographic metadata were provided uncurated, with the amount varying by source and participant.

The collaborating institutions used their own protocols to collect whole blood in K2EDTA tubes. For TCRbeta analysis, collaborator samples were shipped as frozen whole blood, as isolated PBMCs, or as DNA extracted from either sample type. The TCR originated in a woman in her 70s with acute or convalescent COVID-19. Recombination joined TRBV3-1 (or the pseudogene TRBV3-2) with TRBJ2-7; TRBD2 could be the D gene, as 6 bases match. Sample: peripheral blood. The DNA is as follows: TGTGCCAGCAGCCAAGCCCAGGGAGGCGAGCAGTACTTC. Its coded protein is CASSQAQGGEQYF.